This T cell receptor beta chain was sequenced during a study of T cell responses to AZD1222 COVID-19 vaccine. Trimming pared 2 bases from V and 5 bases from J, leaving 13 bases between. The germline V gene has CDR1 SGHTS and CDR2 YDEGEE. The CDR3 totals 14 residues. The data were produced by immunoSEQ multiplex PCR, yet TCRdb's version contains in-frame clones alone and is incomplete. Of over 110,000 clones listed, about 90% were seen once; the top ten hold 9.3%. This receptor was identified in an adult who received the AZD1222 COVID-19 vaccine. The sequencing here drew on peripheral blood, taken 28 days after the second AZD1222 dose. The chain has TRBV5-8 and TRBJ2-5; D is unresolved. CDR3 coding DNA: TGTGCCAGCAGCTTAAGAAGGTCCCGGGAGACCCAGTACTTC. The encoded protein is CASSLRRSRETQYF.